This T cell receptor (beta chain) was captured in a study of T-cell reconstitution after alpha-beta-depleted transplantation in children. Unique molecular identifiers featured in how the TCRbeta library was prepared. TCRdb re-called the PCR reads with MiXCR, one entry per CDR3 protein. The sample consists of more than 300,000 distinct CDR3 sequences, about 16% of them appearing once. The CDR3 has 15 residues. Trimming stripped 1 base from V and 3 bases from J, with 7 bases between. CDR1 and CDR2 from the germline V gene are SGHDN and FVKESK. The material sequenced was PBMCs, mostly from graft donor cells, taken 360 days after TCRalphabeta/CD19-depleted stem cell transplant. J is TRBJ1-6 and V is TRBV14, with unresolved D. The TCR comes from a male patient between 2 and 10 years old who had a stem cell transplant for acute lymphoblastic leukemia, so the T cells may come from the graft donor. CDR3 sequence: CASSQGWNYNSPLHF. The CDR3 DNA is TGTGCCAGCAGCCAAGGTTGGAACTATAATTCACCCCTCCACTTT. Drawing the rest from reference TRBV14 and TRBJ1-6, the complete variable domain is EAGVTQFPSHSVIEKGQTVTLRCDPISGHDNLYWYRRVMGKEIKFLLHFVKESKQDESGMPNNRFLAERTGGTYSTLKVQPAELEDSGVYFCASSQGWNYNSPLHFGNGTRLTVT.